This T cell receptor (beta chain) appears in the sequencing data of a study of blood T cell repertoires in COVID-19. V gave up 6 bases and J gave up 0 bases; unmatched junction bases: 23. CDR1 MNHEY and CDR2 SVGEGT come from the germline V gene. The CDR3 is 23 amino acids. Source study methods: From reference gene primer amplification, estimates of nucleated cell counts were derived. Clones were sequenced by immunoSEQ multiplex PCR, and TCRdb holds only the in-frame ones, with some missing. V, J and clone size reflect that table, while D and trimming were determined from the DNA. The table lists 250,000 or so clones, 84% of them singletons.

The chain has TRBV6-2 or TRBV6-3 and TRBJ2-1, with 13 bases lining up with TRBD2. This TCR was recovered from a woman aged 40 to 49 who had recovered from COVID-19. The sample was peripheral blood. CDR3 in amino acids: CASSLMRGQLTSGGRTSYNEQFF. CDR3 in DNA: TGTGCCAGCAGCCTCATGAGGGGACAATTGACTAGCGGGGGGAGGACCTCCTACAATGAGCAGTTCTTC.